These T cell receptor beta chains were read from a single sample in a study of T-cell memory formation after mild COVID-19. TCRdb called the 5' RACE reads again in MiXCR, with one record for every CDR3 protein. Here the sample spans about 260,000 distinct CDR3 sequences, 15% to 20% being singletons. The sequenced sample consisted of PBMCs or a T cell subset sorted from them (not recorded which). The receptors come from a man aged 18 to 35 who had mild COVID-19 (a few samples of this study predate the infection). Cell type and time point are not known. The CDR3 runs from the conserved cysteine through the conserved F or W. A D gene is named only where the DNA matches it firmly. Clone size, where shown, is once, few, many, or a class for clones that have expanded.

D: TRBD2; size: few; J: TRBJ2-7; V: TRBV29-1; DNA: TGCAGCGTCTCTCTAGCGGACGAGCAGTACTTC; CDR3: CSVSLADEQYF
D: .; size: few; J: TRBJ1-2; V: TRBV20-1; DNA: TGCAGTGCTGACCCGGACAGTGCGAACTATGGCTACACCTTC; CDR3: CSADPDSANYGYTF
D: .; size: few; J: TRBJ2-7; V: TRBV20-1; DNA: TGCAGTGCTAGAGATCAATGGATAGGGGGGAGGGGCGAGCAGTACTTC; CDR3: CSARDQWIGGRGEQYF
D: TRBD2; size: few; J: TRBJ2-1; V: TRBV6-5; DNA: TGTGCCAGCAGTTACAGCCCGAGGACTAGGAATGAGCAGTTCTTC; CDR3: CASSYSPRTRNEQFF
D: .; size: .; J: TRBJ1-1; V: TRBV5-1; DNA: TGCGCCAGCAGCTTTGGCCAATTGAACACTGAAGCTTTCTTT; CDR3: CASSFGQLNTEAFF
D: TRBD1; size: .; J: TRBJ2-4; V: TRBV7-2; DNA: TGTGCCAGCAGCTTTTCGACAGGGCGATGGGACATTCAGTACTTC; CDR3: CASSFSTGRWDIQYF
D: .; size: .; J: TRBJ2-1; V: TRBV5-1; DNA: TGCGCCAGCAGGGCACAGCCTTTCTCCTACAATGAGCAGTTCTTC; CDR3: CASRAQPFSYNEQFF
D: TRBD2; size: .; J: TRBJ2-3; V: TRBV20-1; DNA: TGCAGTGCCCCCCGACTAGCGGTTTTCACAGATACGCAGTATTTT; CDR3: CSAPRLAVFTDTQYF
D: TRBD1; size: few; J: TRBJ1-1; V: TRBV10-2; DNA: TGCGCCAGCACCCAGGGACAGGGCGACACTGAAGCTTTCTTT; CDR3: CASTQGQGDTEAFF
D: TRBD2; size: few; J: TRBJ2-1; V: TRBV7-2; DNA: TGTGCCAGCAGCTCTCGGGGACTAGCGGGGTTCTCCTACAATGAGCAGTTCTTC; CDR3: CASSSRGLAGFSYNEQFF
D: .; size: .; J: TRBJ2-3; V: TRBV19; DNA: TGTGCCAGTAGTAACCTAGATACGCAGTATTTT; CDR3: CASSNLDTQYF
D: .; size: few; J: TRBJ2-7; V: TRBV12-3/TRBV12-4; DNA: TGTGCCAGCAGTTTATTAGGGGTTTCCTACGAGCAGTACTTC; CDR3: CASSLLGVSYEQYF
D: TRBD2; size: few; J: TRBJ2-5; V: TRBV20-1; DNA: TGCAGTGCTCCCCCTAGCGGGGGGGCAGGAGAGACCCAGTACTTC; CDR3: CSAPPSGGAGETQYF
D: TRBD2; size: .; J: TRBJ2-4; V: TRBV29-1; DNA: TGCAGCGTTTTTGGACTAGCGGGGCCGAAAAACATTCAGTACTTC; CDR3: CSVFGLAGPKNIQYF
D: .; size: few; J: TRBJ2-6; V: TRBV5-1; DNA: TGCGCCAGCAGCTTCGCAGGGGGGACCGGGGCCAACGTCCTGACTTTC; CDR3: CASSFAGGTGANVLTF
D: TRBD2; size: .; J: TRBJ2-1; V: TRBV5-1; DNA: TGCGCCAGCAGGCCCCTAGCGGGGTGGAATGAGCAGTTCTTC; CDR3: CASRPLAGWNEQFF
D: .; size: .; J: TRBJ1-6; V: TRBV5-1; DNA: TGCGCCAGCAGCCCTTACTCGGGGTCACCCCTCCACTTT; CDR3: CASSPYSGSPLHF
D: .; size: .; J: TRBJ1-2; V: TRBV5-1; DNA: TGCGCCAGCAGCCGGGACGGAGATAACTATGGCTACACCTTC; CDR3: CASSRDGDNYGYTF
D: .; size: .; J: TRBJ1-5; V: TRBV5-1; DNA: TGCGCCAGCAGCTTCTATCCCGACCAAAATCAGCCCCAGCATTTT; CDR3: CASSFYPDQNQPQHF
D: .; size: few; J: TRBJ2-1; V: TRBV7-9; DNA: TGTGCCAGCAGCTTGCCAGGGCTTGAGCAGTTCTTC; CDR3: CASSLPGLEQFF
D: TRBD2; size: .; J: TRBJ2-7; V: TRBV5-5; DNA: TGTGCCAGCAGCTTGGAGGCTCCGGCTAGCGGATCCTACGAGCAGTACTTC; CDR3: CASSLEAPASGSYEQYF
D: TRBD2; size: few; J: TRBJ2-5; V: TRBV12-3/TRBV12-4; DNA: TGTGCCAGCAGCCGGGGGGGCGCAGAGACCCAGTACTTC; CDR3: CASSRGGAETQYF
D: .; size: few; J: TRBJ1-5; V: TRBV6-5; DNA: TGTGCCAGCAGTTACCCCGGAGGGCCCCAGCATTTT; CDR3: CASSYPGGPQHF
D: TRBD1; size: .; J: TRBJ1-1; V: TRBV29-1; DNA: TGCAGCGTTGAGGAGCAACAGGGGACCACTGAAGCTTTCTTT; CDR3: CSVEEQQGTTEAFF
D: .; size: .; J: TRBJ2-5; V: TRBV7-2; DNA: TGTGCCAGCAGCTTAGACGGGGCGGGGGAGACCCAGTACTTC; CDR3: CASSLDGAGETQYF
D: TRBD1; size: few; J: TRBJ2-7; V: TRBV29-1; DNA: TGCAGCGTTGGGACAGGGTCCTACGAGCAGTACTTC; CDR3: CSVGTGSYEQYF
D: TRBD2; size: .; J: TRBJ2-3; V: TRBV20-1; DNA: TGCAGTGCTAGAGAGGCGGGGGGGCAGGCGCAGTATTTT; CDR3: CSAREAGGQAQYF
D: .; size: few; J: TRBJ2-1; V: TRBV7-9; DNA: TGTGCCAGCAGCCCCCGGGGGGCTGGCGGCGATGAGCAGTTCTTC; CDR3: CASSPRGAGGDEQFF
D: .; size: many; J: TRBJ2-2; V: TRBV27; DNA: TGTGCCACTGGGTCGGCCAACACCGGGGAGCTGTTTTTT; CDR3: CATGSANTGELFF
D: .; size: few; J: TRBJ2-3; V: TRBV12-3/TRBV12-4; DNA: TGTGCCAGCAGTTTCCGGGGGCCCGGCACAGATACGCAGTATTTT; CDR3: CASSFRGPGTDTQYF
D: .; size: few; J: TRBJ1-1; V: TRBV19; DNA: TGTGCCAGTAGCCGTGGGGACTTCACTGAAGCTTTCTTT; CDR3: CASSRGDFTEAFF
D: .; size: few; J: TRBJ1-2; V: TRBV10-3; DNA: TGTGCCATCAGTGAGTCGCCAGGGGTCTATGGCTACACCTTC; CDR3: CAISESPGVYGYTF
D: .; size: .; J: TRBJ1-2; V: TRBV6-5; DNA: TGTGCCAGCAGGGAACAGGGTCAGGGCTATGGCTACACCTTC; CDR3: CASREQGQGYGYTF
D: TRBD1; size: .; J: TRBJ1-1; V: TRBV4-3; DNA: TGCGCCAGCAGCTACCTTACAGGGGGGAACACTGAAGCTTTCTTT; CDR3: CASSYLTGGNTEAFF
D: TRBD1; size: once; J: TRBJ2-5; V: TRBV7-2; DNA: TGTGCCAGCAGCTTAGGCGACAGGGGAGAAGAGACCCAGTACTTC; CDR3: CASSLGDRGEETQYF
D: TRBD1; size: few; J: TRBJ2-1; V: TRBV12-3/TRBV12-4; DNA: TGTGCCAGCAGAAAAGACAGGGGATGGGAGCAGTTCTTC; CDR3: CASRKDRGWEQFF
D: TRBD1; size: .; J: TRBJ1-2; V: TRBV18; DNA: TGTGCCAGCTCACGGGACAGGGGGCAAGGCTACACCTTC; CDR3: CASSRDRGQGYTF
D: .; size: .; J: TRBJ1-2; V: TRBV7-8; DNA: TGTGCCAGCAGCTTAGCCGGAGGGTTCTATGGCTACACCTTC; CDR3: CASSLAGGFYGYTF
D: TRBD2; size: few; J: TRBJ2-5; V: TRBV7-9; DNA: TGTGCCAGCAGCCCGCGACTAGCGGGGGAAGAGACCCAGTACTTC; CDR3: CASSPRLAGEETQYF
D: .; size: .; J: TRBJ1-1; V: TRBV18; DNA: TGTGCCAGCTCACCGACCGGGCAGAGTTTGAACACTGAAGCTTTCTTT; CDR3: CASSPTGQSLNTEAFF
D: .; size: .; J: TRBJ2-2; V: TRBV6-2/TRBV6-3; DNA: TGTGCCAGCAGTTACTCGAGCCGGACGAGCACCGGGGAGCTGTTTTTT; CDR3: CASSYSSRTSTGELFF
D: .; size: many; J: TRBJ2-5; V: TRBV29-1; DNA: TGCAGCGTTGATAGGGATAGCCAAGAGACCCAGTACTTC; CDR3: CSVDRDSQETQYF
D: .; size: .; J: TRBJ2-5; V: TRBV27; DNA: TGTGCCAGCAGTTTATCCGCCAAGGAGACCCAGTACTTC; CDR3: CASSLSAKETQYF
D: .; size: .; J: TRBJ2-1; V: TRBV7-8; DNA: TGTGCCAGCAGCTCCCCCCCCGGGACACTGGTCTACAATGAGCAGTTCTTC; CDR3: CASSSPPGTLVYNEQFF
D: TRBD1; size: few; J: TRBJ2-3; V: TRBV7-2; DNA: TGTGCCAGCAGCCTAGTAGGGACAGGGAAAGATACGCAGTATTTT; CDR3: CASSLVGTGKDTQYF
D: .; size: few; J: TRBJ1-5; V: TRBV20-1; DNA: TGCAGTGCCGGCCTAGCGGGGGCGACGAATCAGCCCCAGCATTTT; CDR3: CSAGLAGATNQPQHF
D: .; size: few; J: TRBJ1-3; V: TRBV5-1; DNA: TGCGCCAGCAGCTTGATGGGCTACTCTGGAAACACCATATATTTT; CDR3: CASSLMGYSGNTIYF
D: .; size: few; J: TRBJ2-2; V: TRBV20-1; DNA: TGCAGTGCTAGAGAACCATCCAACACCGGGGAGCTGTTTTTT; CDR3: CSAREPSNTGELFF
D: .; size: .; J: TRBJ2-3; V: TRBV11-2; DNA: TGTGCCAGCAGCTTAGTTCATGGAGATACGCAGTATTTT; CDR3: CASSLVHGDTQYF
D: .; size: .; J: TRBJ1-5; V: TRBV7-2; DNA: TGTGCCAGCAGCTTAAATGGGGGACCCAGGGATCAGCCCCAGCATTTT; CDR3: CASSLNGGPRDQPQHF
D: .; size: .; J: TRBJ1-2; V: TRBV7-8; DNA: TGTGCCAGCAAGATAGAGACTGGACGGTTTGGTGGCTACACCTTC; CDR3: CASKIETGRFGGYTF